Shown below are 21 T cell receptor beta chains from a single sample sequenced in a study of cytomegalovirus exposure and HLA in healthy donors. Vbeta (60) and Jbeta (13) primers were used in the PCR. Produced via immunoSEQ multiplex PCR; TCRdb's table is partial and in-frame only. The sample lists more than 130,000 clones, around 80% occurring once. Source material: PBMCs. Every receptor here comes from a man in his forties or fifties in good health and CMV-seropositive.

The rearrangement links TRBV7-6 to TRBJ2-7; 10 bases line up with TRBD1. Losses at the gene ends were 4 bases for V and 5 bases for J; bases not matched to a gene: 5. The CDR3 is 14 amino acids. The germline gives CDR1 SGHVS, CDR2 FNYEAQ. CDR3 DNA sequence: TGTGCCAGCAGCTCAAGACAGGGGGCCAACGAGCAGTACTTC. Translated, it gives CASSSRQGANEQYF.

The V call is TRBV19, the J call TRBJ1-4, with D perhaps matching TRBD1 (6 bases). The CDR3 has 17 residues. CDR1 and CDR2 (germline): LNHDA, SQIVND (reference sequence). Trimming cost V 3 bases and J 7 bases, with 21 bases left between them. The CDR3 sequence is CASSILKVGGQPEKLFF. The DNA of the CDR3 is TGTGCCAGTAGTATCTTAAAGGTGGGGGGGCAACCTGAAAAACTGTTTTTT.

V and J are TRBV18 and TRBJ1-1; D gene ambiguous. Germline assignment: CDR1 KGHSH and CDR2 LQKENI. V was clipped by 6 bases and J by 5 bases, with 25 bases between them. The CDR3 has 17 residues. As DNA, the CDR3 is TGTGCCAGCTCGCCATCCTCCCTCGGAGGACTCGCGACTGAAGCTTTCTTT. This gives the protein CASSPSSLGGLATEAFF.

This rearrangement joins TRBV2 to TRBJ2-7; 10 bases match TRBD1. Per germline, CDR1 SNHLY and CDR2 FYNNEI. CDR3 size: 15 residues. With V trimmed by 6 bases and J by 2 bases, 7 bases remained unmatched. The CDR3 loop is CASSTRQGATYEQYF. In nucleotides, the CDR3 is TGTGCCAGCAGCACACGACAGGGGGCCACCTACGAGCAGTACTTC.

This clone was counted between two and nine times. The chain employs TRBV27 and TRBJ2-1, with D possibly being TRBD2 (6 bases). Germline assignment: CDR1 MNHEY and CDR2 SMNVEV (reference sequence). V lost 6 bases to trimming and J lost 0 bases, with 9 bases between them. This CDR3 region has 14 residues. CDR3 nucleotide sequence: TGTGCCAGCAGGCCCGGGAGCTCCTACAATGAGCAGTTCTTC. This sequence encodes CASRPGSSYNEQFF.

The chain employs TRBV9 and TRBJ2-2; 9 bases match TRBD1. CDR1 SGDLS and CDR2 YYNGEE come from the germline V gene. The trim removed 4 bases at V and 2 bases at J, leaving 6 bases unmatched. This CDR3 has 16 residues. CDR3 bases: TGTGCCAGCAGCATAAACAGGGGGCGCAACACCGGGGAGCTGTTTTTT. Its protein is CASSINRGRNTGELFF.

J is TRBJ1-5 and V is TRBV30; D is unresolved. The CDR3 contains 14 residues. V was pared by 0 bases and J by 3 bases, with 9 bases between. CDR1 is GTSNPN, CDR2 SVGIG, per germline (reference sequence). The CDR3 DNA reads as TGTGCCTGGAGTGTAAATCCCTACAATCAGCCCCAGCATTTT. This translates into CAWSVNPYNQPQHF.

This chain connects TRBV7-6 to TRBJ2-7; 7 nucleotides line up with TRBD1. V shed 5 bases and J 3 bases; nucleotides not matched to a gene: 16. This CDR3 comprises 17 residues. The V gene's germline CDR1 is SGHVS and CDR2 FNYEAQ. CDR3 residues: CASSPSPQGVSIYEQYF. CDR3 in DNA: TGTGCCAGCAGCCCGTCACCCCAGGGGGTGTCTATCTACGAGCAGTACTTC.

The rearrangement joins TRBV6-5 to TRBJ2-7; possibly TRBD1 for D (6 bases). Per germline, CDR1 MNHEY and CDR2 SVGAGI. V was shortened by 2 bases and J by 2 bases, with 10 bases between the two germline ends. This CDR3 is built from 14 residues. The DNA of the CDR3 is TGTGCCAGCAGTTACACGAAGGGGGCCTACGAGCAGTACTTC. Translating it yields CASSYTKGAYEQYF.

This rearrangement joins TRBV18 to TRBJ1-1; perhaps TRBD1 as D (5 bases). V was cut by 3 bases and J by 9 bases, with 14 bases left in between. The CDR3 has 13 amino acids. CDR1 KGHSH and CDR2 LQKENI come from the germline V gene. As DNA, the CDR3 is TGTGCCAGCTCACCCAATACAGGAGACAAAGCTTTCTTT. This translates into CASSPNTGDKAFF.

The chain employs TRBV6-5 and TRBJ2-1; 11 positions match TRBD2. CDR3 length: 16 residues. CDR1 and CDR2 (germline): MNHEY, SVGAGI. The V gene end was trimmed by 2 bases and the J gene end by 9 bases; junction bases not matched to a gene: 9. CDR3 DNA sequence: TGTGCCAGCAGTTACGCACTAGCGGGAGTAACCGGTGAGCAGTTCTTC. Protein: CASSYALAGVTGEQFF.

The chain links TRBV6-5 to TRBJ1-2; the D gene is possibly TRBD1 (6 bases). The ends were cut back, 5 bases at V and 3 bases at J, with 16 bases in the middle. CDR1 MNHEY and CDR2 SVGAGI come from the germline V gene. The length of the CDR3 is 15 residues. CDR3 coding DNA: TGTGCCAGCAGTCAACGGTGGGACACGGACTATGGCTACACCTTC. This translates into CASSQRWDTDYGYTF.

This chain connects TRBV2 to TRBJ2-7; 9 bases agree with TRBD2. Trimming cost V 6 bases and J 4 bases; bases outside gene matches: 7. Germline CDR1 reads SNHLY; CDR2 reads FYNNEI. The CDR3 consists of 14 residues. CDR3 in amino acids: CASSLTSGPYEQYF. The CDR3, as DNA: TGTGCCAGCAGCCTGACTAGCGGACCTTACGAGCAGTACTTC.

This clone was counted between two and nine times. CDR3 nucleotide sequence: TGTGCCAGCAGCTTGGTGGCAGGGGGTAATGGAAACACCATATATTTT. Protein: CASSLVAGGNGNTIYF. The genes are TRBV5-5 and TRBJ1-3; 7 bases are shared with TRBD1. There are 16 residues in the CDR3. Trimming took 0 bases from V and 3 from J; bases not matched to a gene: 6. Germline-derived CDR1 and CDR2 are SGHKS and YYEKEE (reference sequence).

The chain's CDR3 is CAISPVLSSYEQYF. The DNA of the CDR3 is TGTGCCATCAGCCCGGTCCTTTCCTCCTACGAGCAGTACTTC. This sequence joins TRBV10-3 and TRBJ2-7; no clear D gene. Germline V lookup: CDR1 ENHRY, CDR2 SYGVKD. The CDR3 extends over 14 amino acids. V was pared by 6 bases and J by 0 bases, with 12 bases between.

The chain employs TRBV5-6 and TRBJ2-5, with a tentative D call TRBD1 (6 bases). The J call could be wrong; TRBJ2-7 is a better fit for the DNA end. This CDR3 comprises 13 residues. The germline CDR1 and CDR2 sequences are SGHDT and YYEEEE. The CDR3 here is CASSWGTSYEQYF. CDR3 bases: TGTGCCAGCAGCTGGGGGACATCCTACGAGCAGTACTTC.

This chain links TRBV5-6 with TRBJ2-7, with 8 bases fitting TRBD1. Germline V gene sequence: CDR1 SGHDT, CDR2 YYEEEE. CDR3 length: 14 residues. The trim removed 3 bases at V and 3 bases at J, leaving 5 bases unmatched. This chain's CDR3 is CASSSTGVFYEQYF. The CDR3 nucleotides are TGTGCCAGCAGCTCGACAGGGGTGTTCTACGAGCAGTACTTC.

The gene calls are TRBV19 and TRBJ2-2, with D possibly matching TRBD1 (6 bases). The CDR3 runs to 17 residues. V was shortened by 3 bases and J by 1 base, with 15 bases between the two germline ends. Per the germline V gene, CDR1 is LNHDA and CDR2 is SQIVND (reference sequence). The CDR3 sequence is CASSIFGQLLNTGELFF. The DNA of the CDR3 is TGTGCCAGTAGTATTTTCGGACAGCTTCTGAACACCGGGGAGCTGTTTTTT.

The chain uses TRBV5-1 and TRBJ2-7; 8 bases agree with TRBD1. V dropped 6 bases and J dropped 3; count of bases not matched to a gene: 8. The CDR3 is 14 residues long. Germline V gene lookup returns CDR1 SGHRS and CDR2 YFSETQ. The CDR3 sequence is CASKSDREYYEQYF. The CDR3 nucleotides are TGCGCCAGCAAATCGGACAGGGAATACTACGAGCAGTACTTC.

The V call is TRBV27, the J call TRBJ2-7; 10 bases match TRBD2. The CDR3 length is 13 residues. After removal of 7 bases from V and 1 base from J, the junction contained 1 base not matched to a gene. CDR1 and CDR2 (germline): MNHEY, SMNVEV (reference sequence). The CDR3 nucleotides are TGTGCCAGCACTAGCGGGAGTTCCTACGAGCAGTACTTC. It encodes CASTSGSSYEQYF.

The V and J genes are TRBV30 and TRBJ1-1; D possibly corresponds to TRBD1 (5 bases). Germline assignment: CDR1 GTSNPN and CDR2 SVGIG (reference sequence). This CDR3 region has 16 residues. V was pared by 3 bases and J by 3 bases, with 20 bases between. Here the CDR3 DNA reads TGTGCCTGGAGCCTTCTAACAGGTGCCCCGGACACTGAAGCTTTCTTT. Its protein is CAWSLLTGAPDTEAFF.